This section outlines one T cell receptor (beta chain) sequence together with its context. The clone's antigen remains unknown. Instrument used: Illumina HiSeq 2000. The TCR beta cDNA libraries were made using 5'RACE template switching, a step that added both a universal primer site and unique molecular identifiers. Synthesis of cDNA was primed from the TCR beta constant segment and was followed by two consecutive PCR amplification steps. On the study's bioinformatics: MIGEC was used to demultiplex reads and group reads by UMI, and MiTCR was used to assemble and quantify clonotypes. Only TCR cDNA sequences supported by at least two reads were kept to exclude erroneous sequences. The tcR package was used for downstream repertoire analysis, and clonotypes were matched across fractions by CDR3 nucleotide sequence plus V segment. VDJmatch was used to annotate antigen specificity against VDJdb, with one amino acid substitution in CDR3 permitted. The reads went through TCRdb reprocessing, and each CDR3 protein sequence gets one entry with no DNA. These V and J calls derive from TCRdb rather than the authors' analysis. This sample's clone table shows about 440,000 distinct CDR3 sequences. Under 7.5% of the sample is taken by the ten largest.

Per the germline V gene, KGHDR is the CDR1 and SFDVKD is the CDR2. The CDR3 goes from the cysteine to the phenylalanine over 13 residues. No DNA is recorded. The data derive from a study of T cells expressing NK-cell markers (dated by TCRdb to the early 2020s). A note on the overall study: About 8 donors provided sorted CD3+CD56+NKG2C+, CD3+CD56+NKG2C- and CD3+CD56-NKG2C+ T-cell subsets, whose TCR beta-chain repertoires were profiled. Libraries were sequenced as 2 x 150 bp reads on Illumina HiSeq 2000/2500, MiSeq or NextSeq. The eight sequenced donors were randomly selected healthy volunteers, three men and five women. Of the eight sequenced donors, seven were found to be HCMV-seropositive and one was found to be HCMV-seronegative. Broad study findings and their caveats: In over 5 donors, the dominant CD3+CD56+NKG2C+ clonotypes were among the top 10 CD8+ clonotypes and accounted for roughly 1.0-8% of CD8+ T cells. Whether the expanded NKG2C-expressing T cell clones were specific for HCMV antigens was left unclear. Those dominant clonotypes were again the most abundant among CD3+CD56-NKG2C+ cells in a few donors, at about 25-65%.

HCMV-specific IgG was detected in serum with a commercial ELISA kit to determine HCMV serostatus. Ficoll density gradient centrifugation was used to isolate peripheral blood mononuclear cells from blood. Sequencing was carried out using blood T cells: a sorted CD56 or NKG2C T cell subset, CD4+ or CD8+ T cells, or bulk PBMC T cells (not recorded which). The chain links TRBV24-1 with TRBJ2-1. The clonotype comes from a woman aged 18-69 years in good health. The CDR3 reads as follows: CATSDLRSGQQFF.